This T cell receptor beta chain derives from a study of human T cells and chemical hapten exposure. The wider study: 2% DPC applied to a 2 cm by 2 cm arm area sensitized donors. Readings were taken at 6 days from patch tests that had applied 0.01% DPC to the upper back. Study-level results: The count of PT1 expanded TCRs correlated positively with patch test score.

Time point described: pre-sensitization, week 0. Treatment specified: therapeutic diphenylcyclopropenone sensitization with weekly scalp DPC. This clonotype has a handful of counts. Its antigen is unknown. J gave up 9 bases and V 8 bases, and 6 bases lay outside the gene matches. Germline-derived CDR1 and CDR2 are SQVTM and ANQGSEA. The CDR3 runs 11 residues. TCRdb re-derived calls from the RACE reads in MiXCR, one entry per CDR3 protein. The sample holds 180,000 or so distinct CDR3 sequences, 25% to 35% seen once. The TCR comes from a woman between 25 and 40 years old with alopecia areata. Some clones in this sample may be carry-over from other donors' samples. This sequence joins TRBV29-1 and TRBJ2-1, with TRBD2 identical over 8 bases. The sample in question was whole blood, obtained in connection with sensitization to the hapten diphenylcyclopropenone (DPC). The CDR3 sequence is CSLSGGGEQFF. CDR3 sequence (DNA): TGCAGCCTATCCGGGGGGGGTGAGCAGTTCTTC.